This is a list of T cell receptor beta chains from one sample in a study of low-dose radiotherapy and immunotherapy resistance in tumors. TCRdb analysed the reads with MiXCR anew, one entry per CDR3 protein. The sample lists roughly 100,000 distinct CDR3 sequences; about 20% were seen once. Sample: PBMCs, taken after low-dose radiotherapy plus immunotherapy. These receptors were taken from a male donor with prostate cancer. Each CDR3 is given with its conserved first and last residue. D genes are given only for firm matches. For some rows the clone size is stated as once, few or many, or as a class when expanded; others skip it.

many	17	TRBV24-1	-	TRBJ1-4	CATSDPTDPRTNEKLFF	TGTGCCACCAGTGATCCGACAGACCCTCGGACTAATGAAAAACTGTTTTTT
-	16	TRBV20-1	TRBD2	TRBJ2-1	CSARDLLAGGLNEQFF	TGCAGTGCTAGAGACCTACTAGCGGGGGGGCTCAATGAGCAGTTCTTC
-	14	TRBV21-1	-	TRBJ2-7	CASRRLADPYEQYF	TGTGCCAGCAGGAGACTAGCGGATCCTTACGAGCAGTACTTC
-	13	TRBV12-3/TRBV12-4	-	TRBJ2-7	CASSIVTVHEQYF	TGTGCCAGCAGTATCGTCACAGTACACGAGCAGTACTTC
-	16	TRBV10-2	TRBD2	TRBJ2-2	CASSANGRGNTGELFF	TGCGCCAGCAGTGCCAACGGGAGGGGGAACACCGGGGAGCTGTTTTTT
many	14	TRBV5-1	TRBD1	TRBJ1-6	CASGAGTANSPLHF	TGCGCCAGCGGTGCCGGGACAGCTAATTCACCCCTCCACTTT
many	14	TRBV7-2	-	TRBJ2-7	CASSFGGSSYEQYF	TGTGCCAGCAGCTTTGGGGGAAGCTCCTACGAGCAGTACTTC
many	15	TRBV18	-	TRBJ2-7	CASSPRSTPEYEQYF	TGTGCCAGCTCACCTCGGTCGACTCCTGAGTACGAGCAGTACTTC
-	13	TRBV6-2/TRBV6-3	-	TRBJ2-7	CASGRTAAYEQYF	TGTGCCAGCGGCAGGACGGCCGCCTACGAGCAGTACTTC
-	14	TRBV2	-	TRBJ1-5	CASSVMLVNQPQHF	TGTGCCAGCAGCGTCATGTTGGTTAATCAGCCCCAGCATTTT
many	15	TRBV27	TRBD1	TRBJ1-6	CASSLLTGLHSPLHF	TGTGCCAGCAGTTTATTGACAGGGTTGCATTCACCCCTCCACTTT
many	15	TRBV4-1	-	TRBJ1-4	CASSQVDQGDEKLFF	TGCGCCAGCAGCCAGGTCGACCAAGGGGACGAAAAACTGTTTTTT
once	14	TRBV6-2/TRBV6-3	-	TRBJ1-2	CASSPAEEAYGYTF	TGTGCCAGCAGTCCAGCCGAGGAGGCCTATGGCTACACCTTC
many	13	TRBV19	TRBD1	TRBJ2-1	CASNRDRGNEQFF	TGTGCCAGTAACCGGGACAGGGGCAATGAGCAGTTCTTC
-	15	TRBV7-2	-	TRBJ1-3	CASSLHPDSGNTIYF	TGTGCCAGCAGCTTACACCCTGACTCTGGAAACACCATATATTTT
many	13	TRBV5-1	-	TRBJ1-5	CASSWRGDQPQHF	TGCGCCAGCAGTTGGCGAGGGGATCAGCCCCAGCATTTT
many	15	TRBV20-1	-	TRBJ1-1	CSASRRGDYYTEAFF	TGCAGTGCTAGCCGCAGGGGCGATTATTACACTGAAGCTTTCTTT
medium-sized	12	TRBV10-3	TRBD1	TRBJ2-2	CAILTGHGELFF	TGTGCCATCTTGACAGGGCACGGGGAGCTGTTTTTT
many	15	TRBV7-9	TRBD1	TRBJ2-2	CASSPPDRAAGELFF	TGTGCCAGCAGCCCTCCGGACAGGGCGGCCGGGGAGCTGTTTTTT
many	15	TRBV12-3/TRBV12-4	-	TRBJ1-6	CASTLGRVPNSPLHF	TGTGCCAGCACCCTAGGGAGGGTACCGAATTCACCCCTCCACTTT
many	14	TRBV6-1	TRBD2	TRBJ2-7	CATSLGLASTEQYF	TGTGCCACCTCGTTGGGACTAGCGTCTACCGAGCAGTACTTC
many	17	TRBV18	TRBD1	TRBJ1-6	CASSPLPSGQGHSPLHF	TGTGCCAGCTCACCACTACCATCGGGACAGGGGCATTCACCCCTCCACTTT
many	15	TRBV9	-	TRBJ2-3	CASSVEGESTDTQYF	TGTGCCAGCAGCGTCGAAGGGGAAAGTACAGATACGCAGTATTTT
many	18	TRBV20-1	TRBD1	TRBJ2-5	CSARDLRKGAGSQETQYF	TGCAGTGCTAGAGATTTACGAAAGGGGGCAGGGTCCCAAGAGACCCAGTACTTC
many	16	TRBV10-3	-	TRBJ2-2	CAISESPSTNTGELFF	TGTGCCATCAGTGAGTCCCCATCAACGAACACCGGGGAGCTGTTTTTT
once	19	TRBV2	-	TRBJ1-1	CASRGFPGLLSPMNTEAFF	TGTGCCAGCAGGGGGTTCCCGGGACTTCTCTCGCCCATGAACACTGAAGCTTTCTTT
many	14	TRBV19	TRBD2	TRBJ2-2	CASSWLAGTGELFF	TGTGCCAGTAGTTGGCTAGCGGGGACCGGGGAGCTGTTTTTT
-	16	TRBV7-7	TRBD2	TRBJ2-1	CASSAHRGVPDNEQFF	TGTGCTAGCAGCGCTCACCGGGGGGTCCCCGACAATGAGCAGTTCTTC
many	16	TRBV19	-	TRBJ1-5	CASSIRQPYSNQPQHF	TGTGCCAGTAGTATTCGACAGCCTTATAGCAATCAGCCCCAGCATTTT
many	13	TRBV4-1	-	TRBJ1-4	CASSQADREKLFF	TGCGCCAGCAGCCAAGCCGATCGTGAAAAACTGTTTTTT
-	12	TRBV6-2/TRBV6-3	-	TRBJ1-6	CASSYDSWALHF	TGTGCCAGCAGTTACGATTCTTGGGCCCTCCACTTT
-	14	TRBV20-1	TRBD1	TRBJ2-7	CSAHPGTGDYEQYF	TGCAGTGCTCATCCCGGGACAGGGGACTACGAGCAGTACTTC
-	13	TRBV27	-	TRBJ2-5	CASSLGFRETQYF	TGTGCCAGCAGTTTAGGGTTCCGAGAGACCCAGTACTTC
many	17	TRBV4-2	-	TRBJ1-2	CASSQVRGGVRPYGYTF	TGTGCCAGCAGCCAAGTTCGGGGGGGGGTACGCCCCTATGGCTACACCTTC
many	16	TRBV10-3	TRBD2	TRBJ2-1	CAITRTSGGATNEQFF	TGTGCCATCACCAGGACTAGCGGGGGAGCAACCAATGAGCAGTTCTTC
many	12	TRBV11-2	TRBD2	TRBJ2-3	CASSRSGGGGYF	TGTGCCAGCAGCCGGAGCGGGGGGGGTGGGTATTTT
many	13	TRBV20-1	-	TRBJ1-2	CSARDHGPIGYTF	TGCAGTGCTAGAGATCACGGCCCAATCGGCTACACCTTC
many	16	TRBV20-1	TRBD1	TRBJ2-1	CSAKDQGASSYNEQFF	TGCAGTGCTAAAGATCAGGGGGCCAGCTCCTACAATGAGCAGTTCTTC
many	15	TRBV5-1	TRBD1	TRBJ1-2	CASSLAVGQGYGYTF	TGCGCCAGCAGCTTGGCCGTGGGACAGGGATATGGCTACACCTTC
-	15	TRBV28	TRBD1	TRBJ1-2	CASRGVDRALGGYTF	TGTGCCAGCAGGGGGGTAGACAGGGCCCTGGGAGGCTACACCTTC
many	11	TRBV20-1	-	TRBJ2-7	CSARDSYEQYF	TGCAGTGCTAGGGACAGCTACGAGCAGTACTTC
many	13	TRBV12-3/TRBV12-4	-	TRBJ1-3	CASSFGGVNTIYF	TGTGCCAGCAGTTTCGGGGGCGTCAACACCATATATTTT
many	17	TRBV7-6	-	TRBJ1-1	CASSLASGPARSTEAFF	TGTGCCAGCAGCTTAGCATCGGGTCCGGCTAGGAGCACTGAAGCTTTCTTT
many	14	TRBV12-3/TRBV12-4	-	TRBJ1-1	CASSLGASGTEAFF	TGTGCCAGCAGTTTGGGGGCCAGTGGGACTGAAGCTTTCTTT
many	14	TRBV7-7	-	TRBJ2-3	CASSLGGLADTQYF	TGTGCCAGCAGCCTCGGGGGGCTGGCAGATACGCAGTATTTT
few	14	TRBV30	-	TRBJ2-7	CAWSVGFRGGEQYF	TGTGCCTGGAGTGTAGGATTCCGGGGAGGCGAGCAGTACTTC
many	14	TRBV3-1	-	TRBJ2-7	CASSQDPATYEQYF	TGTGCCAGCAGCCAAGACCCAGCGACCTACGAGCAGTACTTC
many	14	TRBV4-1	-	TRBJ2-7	CASSQGSGVGEQYF	TGCGCCAGCAGCCAAGGGTCAGGCGTAGGTGAGCAGTACTTC
many	14	TRBV2	TRBD2	TRBJ2-2	CASSEASGAGELFF	TGTGCCAGCAGTGAGGCTAGCGGGGCCGGGGAGCTGTTTTTT
many	15	TRBV7-2	TRBD2	TRBJ2-2	CASSLAGLNTGELFF	TGTGCCAGCAGCCTAGCGGGGTTAAACACCGGGGAGCTGTTTTTT
many	14	TRBV11-2	-	TRBJ2-1	CASSLEGGVVEQFF	TGTGCCAGCAGCTTAGAGGGTGGCGTCGTTGAGCAGTTCTTC
many	15	TRBV11-1	-	TRBJ2-1	CASSSQGNGLNEQFF	TGTGCCAGCAGTTCGCAGGGTAACGGGCTGAATGAGCAGTTCTTC
many	14	TRBV13	-	TRBJ2-7	CASSLEAGSYEQYF	TGTGCCAGCAGCTTAGAGGCAGGGTCCTACGAGCAGTACTTC
-	14	TRBV7-9	-	TRBJ1-1	CASSSQGINTEAFF	TGTGCCAGCAGCTCACAGGGTATTAACACTGAAGCTTTCTTT